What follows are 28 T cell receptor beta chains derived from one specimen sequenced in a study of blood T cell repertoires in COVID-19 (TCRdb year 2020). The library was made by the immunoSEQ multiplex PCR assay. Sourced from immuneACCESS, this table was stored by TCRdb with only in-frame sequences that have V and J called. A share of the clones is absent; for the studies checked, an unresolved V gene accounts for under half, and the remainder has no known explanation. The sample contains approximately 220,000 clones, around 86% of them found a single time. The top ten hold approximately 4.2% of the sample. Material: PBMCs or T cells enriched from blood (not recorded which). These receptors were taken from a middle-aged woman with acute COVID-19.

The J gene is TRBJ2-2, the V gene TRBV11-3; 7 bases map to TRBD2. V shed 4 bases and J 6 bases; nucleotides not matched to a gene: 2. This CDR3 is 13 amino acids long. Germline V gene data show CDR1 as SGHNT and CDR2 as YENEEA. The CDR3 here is CASSSRGAGELFF. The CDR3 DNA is TGTGCCAGCAGCTCCCGGGGGGCCGGGGAGCTGTTTTTT. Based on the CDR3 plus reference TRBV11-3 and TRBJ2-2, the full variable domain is EAGVVQSPRYKIIEKKQPVAFWCNPISGHNTLYWYLQNLGQGPELLIRYENEEAVDDSQLPKDRFSAERLKGVDSTLKIQPAELGDSAVYLCASSSRGAGELFFGEGSRLTVL.

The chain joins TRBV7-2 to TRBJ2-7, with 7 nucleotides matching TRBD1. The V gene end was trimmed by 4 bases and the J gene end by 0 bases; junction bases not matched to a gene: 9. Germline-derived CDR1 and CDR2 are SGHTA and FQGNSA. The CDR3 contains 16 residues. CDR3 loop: CASSSTNRGLSYEQYF. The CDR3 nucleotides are TGTGCCAGCAGCTCAACAAACAGGGGTCTCTCCTACGAGCAGTACTTC.

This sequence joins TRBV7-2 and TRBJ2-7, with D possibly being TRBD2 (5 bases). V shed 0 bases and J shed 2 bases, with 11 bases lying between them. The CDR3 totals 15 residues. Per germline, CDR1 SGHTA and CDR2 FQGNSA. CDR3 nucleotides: TGTGCCAGCAGCTTAGCGCTCGGGATAGCCTACGAGCAGTACTTC. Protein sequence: CASSLALGIAYEQYF.

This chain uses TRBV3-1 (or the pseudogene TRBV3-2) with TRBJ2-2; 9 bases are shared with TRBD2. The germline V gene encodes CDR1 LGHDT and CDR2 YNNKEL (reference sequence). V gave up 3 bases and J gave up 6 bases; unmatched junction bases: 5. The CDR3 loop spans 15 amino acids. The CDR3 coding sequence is TGTGCCAGCAGCCACGGCGGGAGGGCCGCCGGGGAGCTGTTTTTT. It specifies CASSHGGRAAGELFF.

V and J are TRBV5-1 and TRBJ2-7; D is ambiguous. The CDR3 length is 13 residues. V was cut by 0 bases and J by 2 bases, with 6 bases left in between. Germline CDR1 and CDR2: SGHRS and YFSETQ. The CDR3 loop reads CASSLATTYEQYF. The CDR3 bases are TGCGCCAGCAGCTTGGCCACAACCTACGAGCAGTACTTC.

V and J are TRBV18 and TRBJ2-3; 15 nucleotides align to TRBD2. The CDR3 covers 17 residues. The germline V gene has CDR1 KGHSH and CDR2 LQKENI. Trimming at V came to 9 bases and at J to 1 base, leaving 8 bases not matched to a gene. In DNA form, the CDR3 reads TGTGCCAGTTCAAGGACTAGCGGGAGGGGCGGCACAGATACGCAGTATTTT. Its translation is CASSRTSGRGGTDTQYF.

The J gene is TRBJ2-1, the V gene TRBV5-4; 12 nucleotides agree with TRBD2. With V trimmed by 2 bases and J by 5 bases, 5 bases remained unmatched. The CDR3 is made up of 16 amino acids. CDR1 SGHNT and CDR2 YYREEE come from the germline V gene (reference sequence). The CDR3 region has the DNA TGTGCCAGCAGCTTCGGACTAGCGGGACCGGACAATGAGCAGTTCTTC. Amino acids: CASSFGLAGPDNEQFF.

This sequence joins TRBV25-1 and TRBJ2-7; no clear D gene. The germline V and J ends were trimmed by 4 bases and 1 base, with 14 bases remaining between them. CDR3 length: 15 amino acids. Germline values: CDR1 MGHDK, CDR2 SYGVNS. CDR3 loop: CASSGGPKQSYEQYF. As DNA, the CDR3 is TGTGCCAGCAGTGGCGGTCCGAAACAATCCTACGAGCAGTACTTC.

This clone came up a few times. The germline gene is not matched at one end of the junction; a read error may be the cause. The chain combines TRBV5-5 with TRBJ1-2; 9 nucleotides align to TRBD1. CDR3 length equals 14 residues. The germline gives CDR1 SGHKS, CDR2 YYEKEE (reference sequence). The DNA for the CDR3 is TGTGCCAGCAGTTTGGGACAGGGAATCTATGGCTACACCTTC. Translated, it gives CASSLGQGIYGYTF.

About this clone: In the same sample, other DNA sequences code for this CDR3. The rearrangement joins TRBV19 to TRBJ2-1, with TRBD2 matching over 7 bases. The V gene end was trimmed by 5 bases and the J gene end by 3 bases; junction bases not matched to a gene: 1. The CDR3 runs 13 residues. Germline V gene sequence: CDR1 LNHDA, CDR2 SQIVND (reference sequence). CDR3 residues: CASSRDYYNEQFF. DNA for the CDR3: TGTGCCAGTAGTCGGGACTACTACAATGAGCAGTTCTTC.

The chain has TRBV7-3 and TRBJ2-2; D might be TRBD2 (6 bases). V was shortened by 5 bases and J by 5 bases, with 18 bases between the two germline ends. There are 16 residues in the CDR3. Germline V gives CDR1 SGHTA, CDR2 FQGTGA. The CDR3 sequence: CASSRQNGGLTGELFF. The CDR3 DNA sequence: TGTGCCAGCAGCAGACAGAACGGGGGATTAACCGGGGAGCTGTTTTTT.

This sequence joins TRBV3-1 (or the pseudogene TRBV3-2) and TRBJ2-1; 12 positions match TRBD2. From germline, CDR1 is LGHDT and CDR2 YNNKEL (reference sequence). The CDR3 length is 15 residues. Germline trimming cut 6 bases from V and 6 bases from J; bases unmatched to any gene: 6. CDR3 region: CASSRQLAGGNEQFF. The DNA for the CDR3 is TGTGCCAGCAGTCGCCAACTAGCGGGAGGCAATGAGCAGTTCTTC.

Here the CDR3 reads CASTLAGGFGQFF. The CDR3 coding sequence is TGTGCCAGCACTCTAGCGGGAGGGTTTGGGCAGTTCTTC. The V gene is TRBV12-3 or TRBV12-4, the J gene TRBJ2-1; the match to TRBD2 covers 12 bases. V was clipped by 7 bases and J by 12 bases; unmatched bases: 7. This CDR3 has 13 residues.

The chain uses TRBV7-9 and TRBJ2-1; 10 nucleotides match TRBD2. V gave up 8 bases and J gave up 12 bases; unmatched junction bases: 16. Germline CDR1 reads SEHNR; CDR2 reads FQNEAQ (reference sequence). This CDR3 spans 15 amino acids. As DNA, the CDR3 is TGTGCCAGCGGCTCGGGACTAGCGATTACAGGGGTGCAGTTCTTC. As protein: CASGSGLAITGVQFF.

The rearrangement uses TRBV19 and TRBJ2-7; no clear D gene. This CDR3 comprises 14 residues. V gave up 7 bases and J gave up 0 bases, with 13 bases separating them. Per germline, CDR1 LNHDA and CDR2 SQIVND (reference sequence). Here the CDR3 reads CASTYTVNSYEQYF. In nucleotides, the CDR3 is TGTGCCAGTACCTATACTGTCAACTCCTACGAGCAGTACTTC.

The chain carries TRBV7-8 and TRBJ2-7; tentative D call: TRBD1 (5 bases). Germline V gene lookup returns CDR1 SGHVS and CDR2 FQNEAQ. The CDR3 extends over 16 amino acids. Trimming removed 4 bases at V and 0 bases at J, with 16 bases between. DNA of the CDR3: TGTGCCAGCAGCTCAATCTCAGGGCCAAGCTCCTACGAGCAGTACTTC. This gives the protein CASSSISGPSSYEQYF.

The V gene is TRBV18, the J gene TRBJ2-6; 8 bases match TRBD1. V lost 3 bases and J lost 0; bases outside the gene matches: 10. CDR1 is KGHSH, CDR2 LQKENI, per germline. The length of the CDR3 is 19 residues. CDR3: CASSPADRVTYSGANVLTF. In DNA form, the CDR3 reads TGTGCCAGCTCACCCGCGGACAGGGTTACTTACTCTGGGGCCAACGTCCTGACTTTC.

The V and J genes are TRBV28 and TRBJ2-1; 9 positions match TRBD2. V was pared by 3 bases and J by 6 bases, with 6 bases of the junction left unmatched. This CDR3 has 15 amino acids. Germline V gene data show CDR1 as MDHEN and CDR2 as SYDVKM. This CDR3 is CASSFLISGSNEQFF. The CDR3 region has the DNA TGTGCCAGCAGTTTTCTGATTAGCGGGAGCAATGAGCAGTTCTTC.

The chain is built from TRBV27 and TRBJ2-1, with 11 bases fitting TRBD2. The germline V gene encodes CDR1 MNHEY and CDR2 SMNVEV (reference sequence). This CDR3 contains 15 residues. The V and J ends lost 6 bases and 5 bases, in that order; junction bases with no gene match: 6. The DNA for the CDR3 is TGTGCCAGCAGCCGTTTAGCGGGAGGGCACAATGAGCAGTTCTTC. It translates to CASSRLAGGHNEQFF.

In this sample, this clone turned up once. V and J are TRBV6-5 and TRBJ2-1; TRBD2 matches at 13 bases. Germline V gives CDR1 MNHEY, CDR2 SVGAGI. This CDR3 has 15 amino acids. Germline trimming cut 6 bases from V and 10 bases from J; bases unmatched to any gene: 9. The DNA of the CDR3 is TGTGCCAGCAGAGCGGGACTAGCGGGACCGGGGGAGCAGTTCTTC. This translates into CASRAGLAGPGEQFF.

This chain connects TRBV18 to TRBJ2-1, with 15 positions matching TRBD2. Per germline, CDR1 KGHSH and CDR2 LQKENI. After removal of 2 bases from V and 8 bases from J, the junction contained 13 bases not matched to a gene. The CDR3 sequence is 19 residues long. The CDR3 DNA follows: TGTGCCAGCTCACCAGACCCCGGGACTAGCGGGAGGACCTTCCATGAGCAGTTCTTC. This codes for CASSPDPGTSGRTFHEQFF.

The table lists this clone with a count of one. CDR3: CASSGGTIATGELFF. As DNA, the CDR3 is TGTGCCAGTAGTGGGGGGACTATTGCCACCGGGGAGCTGTTTTTT. The chain links TRBV19 to TRBJ2-2; 7 nucleotides line up with TRBD2. J lost 4 bases, V lost 5 bases, and 7 bases had no gene match. This CDR3 region has 15 residues. CDR1 LNHDA and CDR2 SQIVND come from the germline V gene (reference sequence).

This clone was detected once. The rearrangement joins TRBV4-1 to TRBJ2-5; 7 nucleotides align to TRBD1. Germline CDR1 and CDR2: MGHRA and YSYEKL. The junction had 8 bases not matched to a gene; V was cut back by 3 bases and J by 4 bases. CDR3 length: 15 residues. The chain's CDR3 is CASSHGGQAVETQYF. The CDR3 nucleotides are TGCGCCAGCAGCCACGGCGGACAGGCCGTAGAGACCCAGTACTTC.

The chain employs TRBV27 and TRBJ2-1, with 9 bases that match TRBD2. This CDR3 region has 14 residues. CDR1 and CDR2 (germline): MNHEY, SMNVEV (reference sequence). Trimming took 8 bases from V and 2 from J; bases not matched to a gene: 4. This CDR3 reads CASQAGGAYNEQFF. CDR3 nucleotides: TGTGCCAGCCAAGCGGGAGGAGCCTACAATGAGCAGTTCTTC.

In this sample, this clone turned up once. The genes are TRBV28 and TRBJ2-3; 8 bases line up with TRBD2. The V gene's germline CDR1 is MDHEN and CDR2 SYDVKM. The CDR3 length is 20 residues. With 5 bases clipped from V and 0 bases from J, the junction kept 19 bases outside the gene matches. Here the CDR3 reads CASSPPGEAGAGLSTDTQYF. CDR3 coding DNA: TGTGCCAGCAGTCCCCCTGGGGAAGCGGGAGCTGGGTTGAGCACAGATACGCAGTATTTT. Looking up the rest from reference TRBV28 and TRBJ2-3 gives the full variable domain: DVKVTQSSRYLVKRTGEKVFLECVQDMDHENMFWYRQDPGLGLRLIYFSYDVKMKEKGDIPEGYSVSREKKERFSLILESASTNQTSMYLCASSPPGEAGAGLSTDTQYFGPGTRLTVL.

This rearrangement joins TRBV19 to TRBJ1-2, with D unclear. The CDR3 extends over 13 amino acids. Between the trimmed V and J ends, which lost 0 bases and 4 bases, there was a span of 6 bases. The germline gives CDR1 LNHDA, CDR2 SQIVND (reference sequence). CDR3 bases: TGTGCCAGTAGTATAGATCGGAGCTATGGCTACACCTTC. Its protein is CASSIDRSYGYTF.

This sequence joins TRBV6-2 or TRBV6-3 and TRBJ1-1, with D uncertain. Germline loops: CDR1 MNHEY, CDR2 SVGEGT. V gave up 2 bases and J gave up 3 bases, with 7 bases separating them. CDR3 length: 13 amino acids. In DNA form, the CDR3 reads TGTGCCAGCAGTTACCGCCGGGACACTGAAGCTTTCTTT. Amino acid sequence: CASSYRRDTEAFF.

This CDR3 is CASSTGTSSYEQYF. The CDR3 region has the DNA TGTGCCAGCAGCACCGGGACTAGCAGCTACGAGCAGTACTTC. The chain is built from TRBV7-2 and TRBJ2-7; 9 bases align to TRBD2. Per the germline V gene, CDR1 is SGHTA and CDR2 is FQGNSA. The CDR3 covers 14 residues. Losses at the gene ends were 5 bases for V and 3 bases for J; bases not matched to a gene: 5.